This T cell receptor (beta chain) came from a study of cytomegalovirus exposure and HLA in healthy donors. Findings of the study overall: The authors judged a highly shared variant cluster likely a sequencing artifact. The authors excluded some V segments, including TRBV6-2 and TRBV6-3, as indistinguishable. The authors confirmed in vitro that three CMV-associated chains were specific for CMV antigens.

Primers: 60 Vbeta forward and 13 Jbeta reverse. Profiling relied on immunoSEQ multiplex PCR, and the TCRdb table lists in-frame clones only, not all of them. The sample has some 220,000 clones; about 88% are singletons. This clone was seen just once. What it binds is unknown. There were likely unrecorded immune exposures, though donors were nominally healthy when sampled. The CDR3 runs to 12 residues. Trimming removed 5 bases from V and 3 bases from J; junction bases left unmatched: 0. Germline values: CDR1 SGHTA, CDR2 FQGNSA. The chain is built from TRBV7-2 and TRBJ2-7; TRBD1 aligns across 8 bases. The clonotype comes from a girl aged 2 to 9 in good health and CMV-seronegative. The sample comprised PBMCs. The CDR3 region is CASSGQGYEQYF. The CDR3 DNA reads as TGTGCCAGCAGCGGACAGGGCTACGAGCAGTACTTC.